The 13 T cell receptor beta chains below come from one sample, sequenced in a study of Ad26.COV2.S vaccination and SARS-CoV-2 variants. Treatment of the sample: some 19 received Ad26.COV2.S at low or high dose, single or two shots; several received placebo; per-sample allocation not given. Sampling was performed 63 days after the first vaccine or placebo injection. Sequencing was performed with immunoSEQ multiplex PCR; in TCRdb, only in-frame clones are kept and a portion is missing. The sample gives about 320,000 clones, about 86% of which show up once; 1.9% is in the top ten. The sequenced sample was peripheral blood, obtained in a trial of Ad26.COV2.S vaccine versus placebo. All receptors come from a person aged 18-60 years who received the Ad26.COV2.S COVID-19 vaccine or a placebo.

V is TRBV21-1 and J is TRBJ2-5; no check of the table's D call, TRBD1, against the DNA was made. TRBV21-1 is a recognized pseudogene. This CDR3 comprises 15 residues. The DNA for the CDR3 is TGTGCCAGCAGCAAAAATAGAACAGTCCAAGAGACCCAGTACTTC. Its translation is CASSKNRTVQETQYF.

The chain couples TRBV4-2 to TRBJ2-2; D is unresolved. The CDR3 is made up of 14 amino acids. Trimming took off 7 bases at V and 3 bases at J, with 12 bases between the two ends. The V gene's germline CDR1 is LGHNA and CDR2 YNFKEQ. This CDR3 is CASKGNEHTGELFF. The CDR3 DNA follows: TGTGCCAGCAAGGGTAACGAACACACCGGGGAGCTGTTTTTT.

The chain combines TRBV18 with TRBJ1-5, with 9 bases aligning to TRBD1. The ends lost 6 bases at V and 5 bases at J; junction bases unmatched: 5. This CDR3 comprises 14 residues. Per germline, CDR1 KGHSH and CDR2 LQKENI. In DNA, the CDR3 is TGTGCCAGCTCTCCCGACAGGGGGTATCAGCCCCAGCATTTT. It encodes CASSPDRGYQPQHF.

The chain joins TRBV5-1 to TRBJ1-2; D is unclear. Trimming took 2 bases from V and 6 from J, leaving 11 bases between them. CDR3 length equals 13 residues. Germline CDR1 SGHRS, CDR2 YFSETQ. Written as DNA, the CDR3 is TGCGCCAGCAGCTTCCTGCCAGTGGATGGCTACACCTTC. Encoded protein: CASSFLPVDGYTF.

The rearrangement uses TRBV14 and TRBJ2-2, with D uncertain. CDR1 is SGHDN and CDR2 is FVKESK in the germline V gene. V was shortened by 2 bases and J by 7 bases, with 11 bases between the two germline ends. This CDR3 region has 14 residues. The CDR3 reads CASSQRVYGGELFF. Here the CDR3 DNA reads TGTGCCAGCAGCCAACGGGTTTACGGCGGGGAGCTGTTTTTT.

This rearrangement joins TRBV7-2 to TRBJ2-7; possibly TRBD1 for D (5 bases). The CDR3 has 17 amino acids. Germline V lookup: CDR1 SGHTA, CDR2 FQGNSA. V was clipped by 4 bases and J by 2 bases, with 21 bases between them. The CDR3: CASSSWGGAEDPYEQYF. The CDR3 DNA is TGTGCCAGCAGCTCCTGGGGCGGTGCAGAGGACCCCTACGAGCAGTACTTC. Complete variable domain (other parts from reference TRBV7-2 and TRBJ2-7): GAGVSQSPSNKVTEKGKDVELRCDPISGHTALYWYRQSLGQGLEFLIYFQGNSAPDKSGLPSDRFSAERTGGSVSTLTIQRTQQEDSAVYLCASSSWGGAEDPYEQYFGPGTRLTVT.

CDR3 loop: CATSDSSGGASNEQFF. The CDR3 region has the DNA TGTGCCACCAGTGATTCTAGCGGGGGGGCGAGCAATGAGCAGTTCTTC. The rearrangement links TRBV24-1 to TRBJ2-1; the match to TRBD2 covers 12 bases. The germline gives CDR1 KGHDR, CDR2 SFDVKD. The CDR3 totals 16 residues. Unmatched junction bases numbered 4, after V lost 2 bases and J lost 6 bases.

The J gene is TRBJ1-1, the V gene TRBV15; maybe TRBD1 (5 bases). Looked up from germline, CDR1 is LNHNV and CDR2 is YYDKDF (reference sequence). Trimming stripped 1 base from V and 6 bases from J, with 12 bases between. The CDR3 extends over 14 amino acids. This CDR3 is CATSRAGRDPEAFF. For the CDR3, the DNA is TGTGCCACCAGCAGAGCAGGTAGGGACCCTGAAGCTTTCTTT.

The CDR3 coding sequence is TGTGCCAGCAGCCAGGTTGGGACTAGCGGGGTCAATGAGCAGTTCTTC. Protein product: CASSQVGTSGVNEQFF. The chain carries TRBV3-1 (or the pseudogene TRBV3-2) and TRBJ2-1; the match to TRBD2 covers 13 bases. The CDR3 contains 16 residues. Germline CDR1 LGHDT, CDR2 YNNKEL (reference sequence). Germline trimming cut 3 bases from V and 6 bases from J; bases unmatched to any gene: 5.

The CDR3 DNA reads as TGCAGCGCCTCCCCCCTAACAGGGAGCACAGATACGCAGTATTTT. This codes for CSASPLTGSTDTQYF. The chain joins TRBV29-1 to TRBJ2-3; possibly TRBD1 for D (6 bases). Germline CDR1 is SQVTM and CDR2 is ANQGSEA. CDR3 length: 15 residues. Trimming took off 7 bases at V and 0 bases at J, with 17 bases between the two ends.

This chain links TRBV27 with TRBJ1-5; TRBD1 is a possible D gene (6 bases). V was shortened by 1 base and J by 1 base, with 11 bases between the two germline ends. There are 16 residues in the CDR3. Germline CDR1 MNHEY, CDR2 SMNVEV (reference sequence). In DNA, the CDR3 is TGTGCCAGCAGTTTATTAGGGGGGAGGAGCAATCAGCCCCAGCATTTT. It translates to CASSLLGGRSNQPQHF.

The chain uses TRBV10-3 and TRBJ2-4; the D gene could be TRBD1 or TRBD2 (5 bases each). This CDR3 spans 15 amino acids. The V gene's germline CDR1 is ENHRY and CDR2 SYGVKD. Between the trimmed V and J ends, which lost 3 bases and 4 bases, there was a span of 13 bases. The CDR3 DNA is TGTGCCATCAGTGACCCCTGGTGGGGGAAAAACATTCAGTACTTC. It yields the protein CAISDPWWGKNIQYF.

This chain links TRBV7-2 with TRBJ2-7, with 9 bases lining up with TRBD1. CDR1 and CDR2 (germline): SGHTA, FQGNSA. V gave up 3 bases and J gave up 3 bases; unmatched junction bases: 3. This CDR3 is 14 amino acids long. The CDR3 DNA is TGTGCCAGCAGCTTGGGGACAGGGAACTACGAGCAGTACTTC. Translating it yields CASSLGTGNYEQYF.